This T cell receptor beta chain originates from a study of T-cell memory formation after mild COVID-19. For the study at large: TCR clustering was largely donor specific.

This clonotype has a count of ten or more. TCR alpha and TCR beta cDNA libraries with sample barcodes and UMIs came from 5'RACE using constant-segment primers. MiXCR, applied by TCRdb to the 5' RACE reads, yields one record per CDR3 protein. Here the sample spans about 360,000 distinct CDR3 sequences, under 15% being singletons. The germline CDR1 and CDR2 sequences are SGHDN and FVKESK. Trimming stripped 1 base from V and 2 bases from J, with 11 bases between. The CDR3 has 15 amino acids. J is TRBJ1-1 and V is TRBV14; D may be TRBD1 (5 bases). This receptor was obtained from a man aged 18 to 30 who had mild COVID-19 (a few samples of this study predate the infection). Cell type and time point are not known. Sequenced material: PBMCs or a T cell subset sorted from them (not recorded which). Here the CDR3 DNA reads TGTGCCAGCAGCCAAGGGGGCGCCTTAAACACTGAAGCTTTCTTT. This encodes CASSQGGALNTEAFF.